This T cell receptor (beta chain) is drawn from a study of sequential checkpoint blockade in melanoma. Across the study: Randomization was 1:1 between first-line nivolumab→ipilimumab and ipilimumab→nivolumab. Each arm's sequence ended with maintenance nivolumab.

Sequenced by immunoSEQ multiplex PCR; TCRdb stores in-frame clones only, minus some. The top ten hold around 29% of the sample, which has roughly 6,000 clones, over 40% seen once. The V end was cut by 0 bases, the J end by 1 base, with 6 bases between. The CDR3 contains 14 residues. Germline V gene lookup returns CDR1 SGDLS and CDR2 YYNGEE. Documented treatment: randomized to nivolumab then ipilimumab (arm A) or the reverse (arm B). DNA-damaging chemotherapy had not been given to any patient beforehand. PBMC sorting kept live CD3+CD8+ cells without CD19 or CD56. The rearrangement uses TRBV9 and TRBJ2-3; tentatively, D is TRBD1 (6 bases). This TCR derives from a human patient with melanoma. Some clones in this sample may be carry-over from other donors' samples. Material: CD8+ T cells sorted from blood (inferred from file names), obtained from a patient given nivolumab and ipilimumab in sequence. CDR3 nucleotide sequence: TGTGCCAGCAGCGTAGAGGGGGGCACAGATACGCAGTATTTT. It is translated as CASSVEGGTDTQYF. Full variable domain (rest looked up from reference TRBV9 and TRBJ2-3): DSGVTQTPKHLITATGQRVTLRCSPRSGDLSVYWYQQSLDQGLQFLIQYYNGEERAKGNILERFSAQQFPDLHSELNLSSLELGDSALYFCASSVEGGTDTQYFGPGTRLTVL.